This T cell receptor (beta chain) was identified during a study of blood T cell repertoires in COVID-19. Overall study: Acute and convalescent COVID-19 specimens originated in the United States, Italy and Spain.

There are 15 residues in the CDR3. V lost 4 bases and J 4 bases, leaving 16 bases between the germline ends. Germline V gives CDR1 SGHAT, CDR2 FQNNGV. Produced via immunoSEQ multiplex PCR; TCRdb's table is partial and in-frame only. The sample contains around 130,000 clones, roughly four fifths of which appear only once. This receptor was taken from a human donor in a cohort sampled during active COVID-19. The sample comprised peripheral blood. The chain is built from TRBV11-2 and TRBJ2-5; D is possibly TRBD2 (7 bases). CDR3 sequence: CASSSKGGGPETQYF. In DNA, the CDR3 is TGTGCCAGCAGCTCCAAGGGGGGGGGCCCAGAGACCCAGTACTTC. The full variable domain, with the rest looked up from reference TRBV11-2 and TRBJ2-5, is EAGVAQSPRYKIIEKRQSVAFWCNPISGHATLYWYQQILGQGPKLLIQFQNNGVVDDSQLPKDRFSAERLKGVDSTLKIQPAKLEDSAVYLCASSSKGGGPETQYFGPGTRLLVL.